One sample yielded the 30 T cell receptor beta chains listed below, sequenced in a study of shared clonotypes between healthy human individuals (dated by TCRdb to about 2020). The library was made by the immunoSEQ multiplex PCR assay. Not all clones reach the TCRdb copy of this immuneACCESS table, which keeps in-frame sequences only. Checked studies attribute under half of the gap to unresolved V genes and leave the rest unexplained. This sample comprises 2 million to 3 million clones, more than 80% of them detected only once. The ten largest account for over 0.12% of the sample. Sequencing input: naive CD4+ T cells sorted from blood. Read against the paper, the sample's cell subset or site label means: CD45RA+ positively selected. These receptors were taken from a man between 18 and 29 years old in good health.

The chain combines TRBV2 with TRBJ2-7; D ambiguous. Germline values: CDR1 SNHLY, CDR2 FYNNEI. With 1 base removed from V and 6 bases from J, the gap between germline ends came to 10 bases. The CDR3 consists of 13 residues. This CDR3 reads CASSEVRVLEQYF. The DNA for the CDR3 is TGTGCCAGCAGTGAAGTGAGAGTTCTCGAGCAGTACTTC.

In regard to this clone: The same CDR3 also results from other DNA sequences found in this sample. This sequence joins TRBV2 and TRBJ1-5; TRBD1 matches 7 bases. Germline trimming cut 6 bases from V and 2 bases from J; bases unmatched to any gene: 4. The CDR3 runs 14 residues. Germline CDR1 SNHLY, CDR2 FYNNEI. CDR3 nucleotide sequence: TGTGCCAGCAGCTCCGGACAGGGCAATCAGCCCCAGCATTTT. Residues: CASSSGQGNQPQHF. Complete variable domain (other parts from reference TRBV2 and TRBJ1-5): EPEVTQTPSHQVTQMGQEVILRCVPISNHLYFYWYRQILGQKVEFLVSFYNNEISEKSEIFDDQFSVERPDGSNFTLKIRSTKLEDSAMYFCASSSGQGNQPQHFGDGTRLSIL.

DNA for the CDR3: TGCAGTGTTCAGTTCGGCTCCTACGAGCAGTACTTC. Translation gives CSVQFGSYEQYF. The rearrangement uses TRBV29-1 and TRBJ2-5; D is unclear. The J call may be incorrect, as the DNA end agrees better with TRBJ2-7. This CDR3 region has 12 residues. The germline V gene has CDR1 SQVTM and CDR2 ANQGSEA.

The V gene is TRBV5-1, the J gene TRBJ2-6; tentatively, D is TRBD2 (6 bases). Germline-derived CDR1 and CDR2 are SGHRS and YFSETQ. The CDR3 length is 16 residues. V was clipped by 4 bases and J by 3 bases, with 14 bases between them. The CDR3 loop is CASSLQEGSGANVLTF. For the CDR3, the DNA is TGCGCCAGCAGCCTTCAGGAGGGCAGTGGGGCCAACGTCCTGACTTTC. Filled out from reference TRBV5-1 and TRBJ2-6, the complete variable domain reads KAGVTQTPRYLIKTRGQQVTLSCSPISGHRSVSWYQQTPGQGLQFLFEYFSETQRNKGNFPGRFSGRQFSNSRSEMNVSTLELGDSALYLCASSLQEGSGANVLTFGAGSRLTVL.

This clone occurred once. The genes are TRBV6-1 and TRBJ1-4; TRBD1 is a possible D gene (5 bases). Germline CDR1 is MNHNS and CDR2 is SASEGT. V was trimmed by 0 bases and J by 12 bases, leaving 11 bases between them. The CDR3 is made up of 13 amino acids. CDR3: CASSEALRGELFF. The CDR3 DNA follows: TGTGCCAGCAGTGAAGCGCTTCGAGGGGAACTGTTTTTT.

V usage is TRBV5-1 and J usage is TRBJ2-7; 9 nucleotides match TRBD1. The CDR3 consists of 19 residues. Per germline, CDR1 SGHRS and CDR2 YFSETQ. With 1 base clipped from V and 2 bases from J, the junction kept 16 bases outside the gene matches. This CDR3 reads CASSLTILFRDRDTYEQYF. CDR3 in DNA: TGCGCCAGCAGCTTGACCATTCTCTTTCGGGACAGGGACACCTACGAGCAGTACTTC.

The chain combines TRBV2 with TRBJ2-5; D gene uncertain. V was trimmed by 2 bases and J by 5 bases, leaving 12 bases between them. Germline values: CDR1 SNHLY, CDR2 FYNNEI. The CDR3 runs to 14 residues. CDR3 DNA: TGTGCCAGCAGTGAATCCGGACGCCCGGAGACCCAGTACTTC. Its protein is CASSESGRPETQYF.

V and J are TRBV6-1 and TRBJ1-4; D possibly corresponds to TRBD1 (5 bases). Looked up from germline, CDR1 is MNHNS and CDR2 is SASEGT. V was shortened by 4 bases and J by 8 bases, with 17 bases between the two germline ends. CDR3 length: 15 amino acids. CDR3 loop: CASSAPGRADEKLFF. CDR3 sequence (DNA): TGTGCCAGCAGTGCCCCGGGCAGGGCTGACGAAAAACTGTTTTTT.

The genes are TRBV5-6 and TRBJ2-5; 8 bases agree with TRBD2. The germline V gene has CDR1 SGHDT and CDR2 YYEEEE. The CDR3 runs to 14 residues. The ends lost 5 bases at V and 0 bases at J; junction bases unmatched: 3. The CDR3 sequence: CASRLGGDQETQYF. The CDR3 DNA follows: TGTGCCAGCAGGCTCGGGGGGGACCAAGAGACCCAGTACTTC.

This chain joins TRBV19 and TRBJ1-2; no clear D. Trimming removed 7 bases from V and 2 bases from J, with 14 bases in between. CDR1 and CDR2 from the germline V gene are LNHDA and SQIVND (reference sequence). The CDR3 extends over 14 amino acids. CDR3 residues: CASTLADQNYGYTF. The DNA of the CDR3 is TGTGCCAGTACCCTGGCGGACCAAAACTATGGCTACACCTTC.

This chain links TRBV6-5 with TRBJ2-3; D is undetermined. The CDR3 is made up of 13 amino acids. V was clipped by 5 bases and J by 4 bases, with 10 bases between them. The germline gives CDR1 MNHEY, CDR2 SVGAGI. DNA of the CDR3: TGTGCCAGCAGTACCTGGGTGGCAGATACGCAGTATTTT. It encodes CASSTWVADTQYF.

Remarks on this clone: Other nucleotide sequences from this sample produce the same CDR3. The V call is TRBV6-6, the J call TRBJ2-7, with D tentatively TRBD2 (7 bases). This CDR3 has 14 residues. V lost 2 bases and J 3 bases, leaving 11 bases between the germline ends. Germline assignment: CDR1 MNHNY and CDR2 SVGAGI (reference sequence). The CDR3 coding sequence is TGTGCCAGCAGTTACGGGGGGGCTGGCTACGAGCAGTACTTC. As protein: CASSYGGAGYEQYF.

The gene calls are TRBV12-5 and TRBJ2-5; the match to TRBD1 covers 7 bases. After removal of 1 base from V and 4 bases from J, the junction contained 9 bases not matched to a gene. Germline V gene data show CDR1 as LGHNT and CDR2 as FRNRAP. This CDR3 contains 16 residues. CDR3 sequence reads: CASGLAGQNRGETQYF. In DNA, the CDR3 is TGTGCTAGTGGTTTGGCCGGACAGAACAGGGGAGAGACCCAGTACTTC.

CDR3 protein: CASSPFTDRGGTDTQYF. Here the CDR3 DNA reads TGCGCCAGCAGTCCCTTTACCGACAGGGGAGGCACAGATACGCAGTATTTT. The gene calls are TRBV5-1 and TRBJ2-3; 8 bases match TRBD1. Unmatched junction bases numbered 12, after V lost 5 bases and J lost 1 base. Per the germline V gene, CDR1 is SGHRS and CDR2 is YFSETQ. The CDR3 is 17 residues long.

The CDR3 DNA is TGTGCCAGCAGCTTAGGGCTAGCGGGGTTCTCAGATACGCAGTATTTT. It is translated as CASSLGLAGFSDTQYF. This chain joins TRBV7-9 and TRBJ2-3; the match to TRBD2 covers 9 bases. Germline loops: CDR1 SEHNR, CDR2 FQNEAQ (reference sequence). CDR3 size: 16 residues. The junction had 6 bases not matched to a gene; V was cut back by 1 base and J by 4 bases.

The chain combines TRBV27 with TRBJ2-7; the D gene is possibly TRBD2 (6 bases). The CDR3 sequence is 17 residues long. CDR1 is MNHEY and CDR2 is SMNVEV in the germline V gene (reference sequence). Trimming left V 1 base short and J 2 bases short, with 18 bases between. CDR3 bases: TGTGCCAGCAGTTTATTGGGGGGTACCGGGCCTCCCTACGAGCAGTACTTC. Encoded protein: CASSLLGGTGPPYEQYF.

The CDR3 region is CAWSVVVSSGNTIYF. The CDR3 nucleotides are TGTGCCTGGAGTGTAGTGGTGTCCTCTGGAAACACCATATATTTT. The chain employs TRBV30 and TRBJ1-3; D ambiguous. This CDR3 is built from 15 residues. The V end was cut by 0 bases, the J end by 0 bases, with 9 bases between. Germline V gene data show CDR1 as GTSNPN and CDR2 as SVGIG (reference sequence).

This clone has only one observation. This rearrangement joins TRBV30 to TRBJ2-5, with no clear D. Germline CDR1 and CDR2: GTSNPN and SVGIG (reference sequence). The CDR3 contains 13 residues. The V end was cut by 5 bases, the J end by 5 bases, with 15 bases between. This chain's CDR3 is CAWSHRVGETQYF. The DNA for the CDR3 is TGTGCCTGGTCGCATAGGGTTGGGGAGACCCAGTACTTC.

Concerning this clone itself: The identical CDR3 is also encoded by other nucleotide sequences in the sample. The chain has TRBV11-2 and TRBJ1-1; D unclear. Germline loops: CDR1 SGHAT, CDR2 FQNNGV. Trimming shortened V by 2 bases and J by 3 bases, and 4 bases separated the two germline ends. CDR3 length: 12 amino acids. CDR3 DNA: TGTGCCAGCAGCTTATCGTACACTGAAGCTTTCTTT. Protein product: CASSLSYTEAFF.

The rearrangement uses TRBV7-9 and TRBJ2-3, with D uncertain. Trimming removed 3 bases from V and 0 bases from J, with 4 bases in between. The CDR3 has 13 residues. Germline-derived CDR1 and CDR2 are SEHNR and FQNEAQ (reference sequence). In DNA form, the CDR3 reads TGTGCCAGCAGCTTCGAGAGCACAGATACGCAGTATTTT. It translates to CASSFESTDTQYF.

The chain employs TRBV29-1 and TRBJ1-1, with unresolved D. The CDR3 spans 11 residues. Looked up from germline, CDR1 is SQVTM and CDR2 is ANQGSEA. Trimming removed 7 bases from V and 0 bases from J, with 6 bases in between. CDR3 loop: CSGTMNTEAFF. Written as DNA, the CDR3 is TGCAGCGGAACCATGAACACTGAAGCTTTCTTT.

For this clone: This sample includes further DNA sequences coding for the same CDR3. The DNA for the CDR3 is TGTGCCAGCAGTCCTAGGGGGTCGTCCTACGAGCAGTACTTC. Encoded protein: CASSPRGSSYEQYF. The chain has TRBV6-6 and TRBJ2-7; the D gene is possibly TRBD1 (6 bases). CDR1 MNHNY and CDR2 SVGAGI come from the germline V gene (reference sequence). This CDR3 has 14 residues. The V and J ends lost 5 bases and 1 base respectively, with 12 bases between them.

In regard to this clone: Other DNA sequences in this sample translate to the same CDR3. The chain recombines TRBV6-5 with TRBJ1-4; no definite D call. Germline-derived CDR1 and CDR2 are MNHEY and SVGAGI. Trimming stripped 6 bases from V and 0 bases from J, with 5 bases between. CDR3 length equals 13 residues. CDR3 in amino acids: CASRRATNEKLFF. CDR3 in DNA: TGTGCCAGCAGGAGGGCAACTAATGAAAAACTGTTTTTT.

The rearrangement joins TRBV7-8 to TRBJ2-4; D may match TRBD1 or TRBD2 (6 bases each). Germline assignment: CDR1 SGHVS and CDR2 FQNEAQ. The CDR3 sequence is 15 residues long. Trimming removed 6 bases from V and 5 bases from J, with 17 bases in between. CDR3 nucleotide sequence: TGTGCCAGCAGAAAAGGGGGGTTGGGAGAAAACATTCAGTACTTC. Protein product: CASRKGGLGENIQYF.

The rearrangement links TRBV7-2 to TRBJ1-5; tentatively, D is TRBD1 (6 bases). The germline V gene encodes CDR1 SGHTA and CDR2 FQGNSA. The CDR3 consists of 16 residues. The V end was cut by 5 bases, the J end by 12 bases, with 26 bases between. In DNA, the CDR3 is TGTGCCAGCAGCCCCCAACCATTGGGGGCAGGGCAGGACCAGCATTTT. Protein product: CASSPQPLGAGQDQHF.

The CDR3 reads CASSSELGGTRDEKLFF. CDR3 in DNA: TGTGCCAGCAGCTCCGAGCTTGGGGGTACTCGGGATGAAAAACTGTTTTTT. The chain combines TRBV7-2 with TRBJ1-4; possible D gene TRBD1, 5 bases. CDR1 and CDR2 (germline): SGHTA, FQGNSA. The V end was cut by 4 bases, the J end by 6 bases, with 21 bases between. This CDR3 region has 17 residues.

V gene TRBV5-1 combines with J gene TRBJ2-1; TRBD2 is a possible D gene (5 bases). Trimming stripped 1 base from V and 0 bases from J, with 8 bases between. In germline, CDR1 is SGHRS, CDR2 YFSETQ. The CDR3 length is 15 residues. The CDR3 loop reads CASSLIGSSYNEQFF. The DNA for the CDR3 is TGCGCCAGCAGCTTGATTGGGAGCTCCTACAATGAGCAGTTCTTC.

The DNA for the CDR3 is TGTGCCAGCAGTTACTCGACTTGGCCCTACGAGCAGTACTTC. This sequence encodes CASSYSTWPYEQYF. This chain links TRBV6-5 with TRBJ2-7; no clear D gene. Trimming left V 0 bases short and J 2 bases short, with 8 bases between. Germline V gives CDR1 MNHEY, CDR2 SVGAGI. This CDR3 has 14 residues.

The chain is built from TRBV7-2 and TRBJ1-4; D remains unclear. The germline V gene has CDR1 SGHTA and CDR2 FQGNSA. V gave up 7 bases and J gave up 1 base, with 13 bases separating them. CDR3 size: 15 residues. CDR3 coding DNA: TGTGCCAGCACCACCCGAGAGGGAACTAATGAAAAACTGTTTTTT. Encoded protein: CASTTREGTNEKLFF.

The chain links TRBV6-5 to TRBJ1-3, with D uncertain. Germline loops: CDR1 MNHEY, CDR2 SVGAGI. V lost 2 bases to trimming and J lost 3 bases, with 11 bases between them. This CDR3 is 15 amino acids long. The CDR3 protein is CASSYAMGFGNTIYF. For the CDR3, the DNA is TGTGCCAGCAGTTACGCAATGGGATTTGGAAACACCATATATTTT.